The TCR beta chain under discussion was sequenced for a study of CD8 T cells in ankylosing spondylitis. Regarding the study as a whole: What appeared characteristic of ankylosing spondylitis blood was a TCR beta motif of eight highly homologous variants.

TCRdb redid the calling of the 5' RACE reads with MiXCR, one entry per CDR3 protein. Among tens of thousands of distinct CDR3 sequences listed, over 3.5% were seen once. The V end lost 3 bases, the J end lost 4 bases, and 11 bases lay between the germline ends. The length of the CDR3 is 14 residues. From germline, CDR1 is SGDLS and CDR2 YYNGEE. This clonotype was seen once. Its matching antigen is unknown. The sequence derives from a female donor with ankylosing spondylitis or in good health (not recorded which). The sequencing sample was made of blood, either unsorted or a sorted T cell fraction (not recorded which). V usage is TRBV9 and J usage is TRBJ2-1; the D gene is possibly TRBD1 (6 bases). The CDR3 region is CASSGTDRYNEQFF. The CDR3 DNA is TGTGCCAGCAGCGGGACAGACAGATACAATGAGCAGTTCTTC.